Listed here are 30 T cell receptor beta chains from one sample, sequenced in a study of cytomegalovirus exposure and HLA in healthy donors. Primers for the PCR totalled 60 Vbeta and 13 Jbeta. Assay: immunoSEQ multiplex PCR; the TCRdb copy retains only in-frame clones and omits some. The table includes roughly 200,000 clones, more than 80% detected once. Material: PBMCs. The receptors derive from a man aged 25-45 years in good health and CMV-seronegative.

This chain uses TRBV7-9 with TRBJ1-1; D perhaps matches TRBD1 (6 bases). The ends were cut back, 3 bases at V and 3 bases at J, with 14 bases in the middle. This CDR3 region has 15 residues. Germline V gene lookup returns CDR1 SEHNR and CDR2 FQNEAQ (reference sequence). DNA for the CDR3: TGTGCCAGCAGCTTTATACAGGGTCCCTACACTGAAGCTTTCTTT. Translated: CASSFIQGPYTEAFF.

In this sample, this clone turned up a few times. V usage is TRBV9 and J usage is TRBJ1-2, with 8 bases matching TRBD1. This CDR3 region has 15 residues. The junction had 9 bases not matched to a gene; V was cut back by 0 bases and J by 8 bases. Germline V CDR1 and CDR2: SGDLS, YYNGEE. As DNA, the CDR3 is TGTGCCAGCAGCGTAGACCCAGGGGGCGAAAAAGGCTACACCTTC. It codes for CASSVDPGGEKGYTF.

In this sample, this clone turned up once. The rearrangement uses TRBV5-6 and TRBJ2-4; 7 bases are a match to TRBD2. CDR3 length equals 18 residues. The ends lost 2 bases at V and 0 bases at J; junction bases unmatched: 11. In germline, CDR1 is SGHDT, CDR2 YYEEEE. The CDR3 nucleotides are TGTGCCAGCAGCTTAAAGGGTGGGGAGGGGATAGCCAAAAACATTCAGTACTTC. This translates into CASSLKGGEGIAKNIQYF.

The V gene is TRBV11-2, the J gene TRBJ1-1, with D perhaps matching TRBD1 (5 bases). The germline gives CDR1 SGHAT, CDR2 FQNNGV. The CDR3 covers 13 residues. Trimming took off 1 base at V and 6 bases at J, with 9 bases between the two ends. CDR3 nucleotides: TGTGCCAGCAGCTTAGGCGGGGCCTCTGAAGCTTTCTTT. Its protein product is CASSLGGASEAFF.

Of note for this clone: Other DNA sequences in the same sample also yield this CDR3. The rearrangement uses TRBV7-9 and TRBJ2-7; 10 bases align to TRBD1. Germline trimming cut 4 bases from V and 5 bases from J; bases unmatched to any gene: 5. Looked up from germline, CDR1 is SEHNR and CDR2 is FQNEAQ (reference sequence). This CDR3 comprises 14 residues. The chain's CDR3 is CASSSPGQGHEQYF. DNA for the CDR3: TGTGCCAGCAGCTCACCGGGACAGGGGCACGAGCAGTACTTC.

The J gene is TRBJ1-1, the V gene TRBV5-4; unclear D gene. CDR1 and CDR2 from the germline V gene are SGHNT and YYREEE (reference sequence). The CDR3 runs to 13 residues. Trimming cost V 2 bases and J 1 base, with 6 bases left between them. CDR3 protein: CASSLAANTEAFF. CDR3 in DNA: TGTGCCAGCAGCTTAGCGGCGAACACTGAAGCTTTCTTT.

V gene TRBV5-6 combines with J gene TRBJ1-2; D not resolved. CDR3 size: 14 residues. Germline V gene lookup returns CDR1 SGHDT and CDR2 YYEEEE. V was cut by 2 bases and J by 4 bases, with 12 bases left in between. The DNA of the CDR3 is TGTGCCAGCAGCTTTAGCCCGGATCTCTATGGCTACACCTTC. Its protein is CASSFSPDLYGYTF. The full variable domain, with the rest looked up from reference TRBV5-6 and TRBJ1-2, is DAGVTQSPTHLIKTRGQQVTLRCSPKSGHDTVSWYQQALGQGPQFIFQYYEEEERQRGNFPDRFSGHQFPNYSSELNVNALLLGDSALYLCASSFSPDLYGYTFGSGTRLTVV.

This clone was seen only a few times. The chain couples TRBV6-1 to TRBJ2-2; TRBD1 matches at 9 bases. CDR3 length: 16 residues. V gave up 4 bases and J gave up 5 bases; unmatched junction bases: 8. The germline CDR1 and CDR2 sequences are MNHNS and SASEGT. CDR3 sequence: CASSVSGTGRTGELFF. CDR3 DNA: TGTGCCAGCAGTGTTTCCGGGACAGGGCGAACCGGGGAGCTGTTTTTT.

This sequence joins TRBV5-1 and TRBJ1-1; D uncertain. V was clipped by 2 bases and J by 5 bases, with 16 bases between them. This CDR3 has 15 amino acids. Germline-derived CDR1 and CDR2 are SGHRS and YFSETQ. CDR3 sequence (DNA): TGCGCCAGCAGCTTAACGGGTGTATTGGGTACTGAAGCTTTCTTT. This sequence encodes CASSLTGVLGTEAFF.

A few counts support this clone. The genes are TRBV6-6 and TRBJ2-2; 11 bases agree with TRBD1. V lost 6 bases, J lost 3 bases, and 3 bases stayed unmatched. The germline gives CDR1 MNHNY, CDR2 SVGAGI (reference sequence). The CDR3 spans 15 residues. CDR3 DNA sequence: TGTGCCAGCAGCCTGGGACAGGGGGACACCGGGGAGCTGTTTTTT. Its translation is CASSLGQGDTGELFF.

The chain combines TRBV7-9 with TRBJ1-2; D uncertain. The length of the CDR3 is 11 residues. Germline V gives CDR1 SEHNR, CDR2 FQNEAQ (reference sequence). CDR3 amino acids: CAVGGNYGYTF. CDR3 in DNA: TGTGCGGTGGGAGGGAACTATGGCTACACCTTC.

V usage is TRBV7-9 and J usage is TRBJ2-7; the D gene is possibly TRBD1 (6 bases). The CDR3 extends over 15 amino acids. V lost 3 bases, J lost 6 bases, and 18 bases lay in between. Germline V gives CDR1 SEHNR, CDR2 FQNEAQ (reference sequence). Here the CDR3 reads CASSFPGQGQAEQYF. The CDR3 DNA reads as TGTGCCAGCAGCTTCCCCGGGCAGGGGCAAGCCGAGCAGTACTTC.

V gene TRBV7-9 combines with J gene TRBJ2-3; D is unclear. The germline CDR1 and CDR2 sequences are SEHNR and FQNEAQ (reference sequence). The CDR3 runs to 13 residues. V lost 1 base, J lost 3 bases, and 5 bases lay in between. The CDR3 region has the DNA TGTGCCAGCAGCTTAGTGTCGACAGATACGCAGTATTTT. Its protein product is CASSLVSTDTQYF.

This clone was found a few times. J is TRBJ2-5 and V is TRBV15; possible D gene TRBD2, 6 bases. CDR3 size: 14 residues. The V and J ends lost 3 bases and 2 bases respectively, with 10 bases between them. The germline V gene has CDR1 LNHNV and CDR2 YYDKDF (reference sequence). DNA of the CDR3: TGTGCCACCAGCAGCGGGGGAGCGCAAGAGACCCAGTACTTC. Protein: CATSSGGAQETQYF.

The CDR3 is CASSSTGTAYEQYF. As DNA, the CDR3 is TGTGCCAGCAGTTCGACCGGGACAGCCTACGAGCAGTACTTC. This rearrangement joins TRBV27 to TRBJ2-7; TRBD1 matches at 7 bases. Germline V gives CDR1 MNHEY, CDR2 SMNVEV (reference sequence). This CDR3 has 14 amino acids. Losses at the gene ends were 4 bases for V and 2 bases for J; bases not matched to a gene: 5.

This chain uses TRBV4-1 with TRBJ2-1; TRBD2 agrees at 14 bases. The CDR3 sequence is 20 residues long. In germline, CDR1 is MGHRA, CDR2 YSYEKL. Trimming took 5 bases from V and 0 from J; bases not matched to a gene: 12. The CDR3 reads CASSFRLAGGPLGSYNEQFF. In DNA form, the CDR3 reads TGCGCCAGCAGCTTCCGACTAGCGGGGGGGCCTCTAGGCTCCTACAATGAGCAGTTCTTC.

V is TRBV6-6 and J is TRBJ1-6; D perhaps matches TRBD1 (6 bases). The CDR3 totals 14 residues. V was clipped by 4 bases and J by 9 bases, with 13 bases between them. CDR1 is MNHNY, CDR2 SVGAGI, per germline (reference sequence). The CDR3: CASSSQGRGSPLHF. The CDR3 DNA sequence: TGTGCCAGCAGTTCCCAGGGGAGGGGTTCACCCCTCCACTTT.

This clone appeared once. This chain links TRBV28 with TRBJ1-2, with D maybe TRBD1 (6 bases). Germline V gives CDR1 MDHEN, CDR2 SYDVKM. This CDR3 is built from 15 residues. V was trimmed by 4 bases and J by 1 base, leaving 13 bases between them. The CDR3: CASSSQGKGNYGYTF. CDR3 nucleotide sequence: TGTGCCAGCAGTTCACAGGGAAAGGGTAACTATGGCTACACCTTC.

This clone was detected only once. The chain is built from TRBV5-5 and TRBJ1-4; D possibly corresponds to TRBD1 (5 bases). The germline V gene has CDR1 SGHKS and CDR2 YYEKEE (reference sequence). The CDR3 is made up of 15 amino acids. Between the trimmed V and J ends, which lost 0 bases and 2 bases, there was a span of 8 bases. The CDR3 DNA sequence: TGTGCCAGCAGCTTGGCCCCAGGGACTAATGAAAAACTGTTTTTT. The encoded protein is CASSLAPGTNEKLFF. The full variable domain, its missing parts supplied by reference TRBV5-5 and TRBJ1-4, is DAGVTQSPTHLIKTRGQQVTLRCSPISGHKSVSWYQQVLGQGPQFIFQYYEKEERGRGNFPDRFSARQFPNYSSELNVNALLLGDSALYLCASSLAPGTNEKLFFGSGTQLSVL.

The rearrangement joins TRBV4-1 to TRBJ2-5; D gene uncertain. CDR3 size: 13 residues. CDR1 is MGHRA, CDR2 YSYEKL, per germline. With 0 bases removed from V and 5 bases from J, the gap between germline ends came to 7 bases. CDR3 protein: CASSQEPEETQYF. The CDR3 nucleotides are TGCGCCAGCAGCCAAGAACCTGAGGAGACCCAGTACTTC.

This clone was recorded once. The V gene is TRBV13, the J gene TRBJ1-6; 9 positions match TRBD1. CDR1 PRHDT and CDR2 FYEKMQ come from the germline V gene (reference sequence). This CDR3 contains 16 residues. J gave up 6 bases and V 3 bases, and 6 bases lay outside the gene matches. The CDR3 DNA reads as TGTGCCAGCAGCTTGACCGGGACAGGGCTTAATTCACCCCTCCACTTT. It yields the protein CASSLTGTGLNSPLHF.

In DNA form, the CDR3 reads TGTGCCAGCTCACCACGGGGCGGACAGGGCTACAATGAGCAGTTCTTC. It codes for CASSPRGGQGYNEQFF. This chain joins TRBV18 and TRBJ2-1; 8 bases map to TRBD1. V gave up 1 base and J gave up 3 bases; unmatched junction bases: 5. CDR3 length equals 16 residues. Germline CDR1 KGHSH, CDR2 LQKENI.

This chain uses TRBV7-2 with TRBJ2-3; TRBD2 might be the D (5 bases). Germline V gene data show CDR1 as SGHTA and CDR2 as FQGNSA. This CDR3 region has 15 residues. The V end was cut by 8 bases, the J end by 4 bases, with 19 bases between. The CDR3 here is CASEPPRGFSDTQYF. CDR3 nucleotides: TGTGCCAGCGAACCACCCCGAGGGTTTTCAGATACGCAGTATTTT.

The CDR3 region is CASGTSAYNEQFF. In DNA, the CDR3 is TGTGCCAGTGGGACTAGCGCTTACAATGAGCAGTTCTTC. This chain joins TRBV2 and TRBJ2-1; TRBD2 aligns across 10 bases. The CDR3 spans 13 residues. V gave up 9 bases and J gave up 4 bases; unmatched junction bases: 3. Germline assignment: CDR1 SNHLY and CDR2 FYNNEI.

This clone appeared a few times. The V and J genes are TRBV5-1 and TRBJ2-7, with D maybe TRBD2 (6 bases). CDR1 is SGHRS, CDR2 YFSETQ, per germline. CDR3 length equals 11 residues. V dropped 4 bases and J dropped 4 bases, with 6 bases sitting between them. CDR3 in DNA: TGCGCCAGCAGCGGGGGGTACGAGCAGTACTTC. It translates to CASSGGYEQYF.

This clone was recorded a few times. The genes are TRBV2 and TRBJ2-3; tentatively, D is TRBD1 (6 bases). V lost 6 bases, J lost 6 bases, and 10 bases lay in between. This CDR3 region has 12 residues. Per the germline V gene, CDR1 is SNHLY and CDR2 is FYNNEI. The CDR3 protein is CASRAGVDTQYF. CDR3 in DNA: TGTGCCAGCAGGGCAGGGGTGGATACGCAGTATTTT.

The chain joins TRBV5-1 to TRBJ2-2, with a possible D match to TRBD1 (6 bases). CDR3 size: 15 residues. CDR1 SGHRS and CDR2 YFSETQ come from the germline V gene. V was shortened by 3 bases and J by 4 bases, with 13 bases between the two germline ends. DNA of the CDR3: TGCGCCAGCAGCTACTACAGGGCAGTCACCGGGGAGCTGTTTTTT. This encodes CASSYYRAVTGELFF.

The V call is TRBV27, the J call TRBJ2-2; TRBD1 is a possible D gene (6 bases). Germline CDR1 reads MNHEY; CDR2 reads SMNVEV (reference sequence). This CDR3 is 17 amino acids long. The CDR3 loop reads CGGLWNRAPSNTGELFF. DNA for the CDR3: TGTGGAGGCCTTTGGAACAGGGCCCCTTCGAACACCGGGGAGCTGTTTTTT.

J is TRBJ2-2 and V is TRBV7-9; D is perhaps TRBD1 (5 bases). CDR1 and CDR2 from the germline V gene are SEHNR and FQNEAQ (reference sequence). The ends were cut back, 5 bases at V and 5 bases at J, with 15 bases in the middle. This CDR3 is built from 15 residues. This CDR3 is CASSQGTQGTGELFF. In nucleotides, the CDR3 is TGTGCCAGCAGCCAAGGTACTCAGGGAACCGGGGAGCTGTTTTTT.

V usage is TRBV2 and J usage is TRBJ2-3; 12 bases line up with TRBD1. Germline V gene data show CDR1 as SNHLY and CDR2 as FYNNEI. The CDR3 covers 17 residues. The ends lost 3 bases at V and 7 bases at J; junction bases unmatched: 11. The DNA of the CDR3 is TGTGCCAGCAGTGACGTGGGACAGGGGGCCGCCCGGAATACGCAGTATTTT. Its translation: CASSDVGQGAARNTQYF.